This T cell receptor beta chain was observed in a study of identical twins' blood T cells. General study points: Abundant TCRbeta CDR3s overlapped more between twins than with unrelated donors.

TCRdb re-analysed the 5' RACE reads in MiXCR, keeping a single row per CDR3 protein. The repertoire holds 350,000 to 400,000 distinct CDR3 sequences, about 28% seen once, with around 5.6% in the top ten. This clonotype was detected only a few times. Antigen: not known. The germline V gene has CDR1 SGHVS and CDR2 FNYEAQ. The CDR3 length is 12 residues. Deletions cut 6 bases from V and 2 bases from J, with 8 bases between. The sample comprised PBMCs. The source of this sequence is a woman aged 18 to 55 in good health. V and J are TRBV7-6 and TRBJ2-7, with unresolved D. The CDR3 is CASSINPYEQYF. The CDR3 DNA follows: TGTGCCAGCAGTATCAATCCCTACGAGCAGTACTTC.